This passage covers 4 T cell receptor beta chains from one sample sequenced in a study of OX40 agonist ivuxolimab in advanced cancers. Profiled with immunoSEQ multiplex PCR; TCRdb holds only in-frame clones, not every one. Of 70,000 to 80,000 clones listed, roughly 94% are singletons. The sample in question was CD4+ or CD8+ T cells sorted from blood, obtained in a trial of the OX40 agonist ivuxolimab. These receptors originate from an adult with an advanced solid tumor such as melanoma, head and neck, liver or kidney cancer.

The chain carries TRBV29-1 and TRBJ2-1, with D possibly matching TRBD2 (5 bases). V dropped 6 bases and J dropped 6 bases, with 21 bases sitting between them. The CDR3 runs to 15 residues. Per the germline V gene, CDR1 is SQVTM and CDR2 is ANQGSEA. The CDR3 nucleotides read TGCAGCGTAAACCCCAATCTAGCATCGGGCAATGAGCAGTTCTTC. It encodes CSVNPNLASGNEQFF.

The rearrangement uses TRBV5-4 and TRBJ2-7; 7 bases fit TRBD1. Germline values: CDR1 SGHNT, CDR2 YYREEE (reference sequence). V gave up 4 bases and J gave up 3 bases; unmatched junction bases: 10. The CDR3 is 15 residues long. CDR3 nucleotides: TGTGCCAGCAGCCTATTCAAGACAGGGAGCTACGAGCAGTACTTC. It yields the protein CASSLFKTGSYEQYF.

The chain recombines TRBV27 with TRBJ2-7; 9 nucleotides align to TRBD1. Looked up from germline, CDR1 is MNHEY and CDR2 is SMNVEV (reference sequence). There are 13 residues in the CDR3. V trimming: 2 bases; J trimming: 9 bases; junction bases outside the gene matches: 5. The CDR3 DNA follows: TGTGCCAGCAGTTTAACCCGGGACAGGGCGCAGTACTTC. This translates into CASSLTRDRAQYF.

This chain uses TRBV14 with TRBJ2-1; D is possibly TRBD1 or TRBD2 (5 bases each). Germline CDR1 SGHDN, CDR2 FVKESK. The V end lost 0 bases, the J end lost 10 bases, and 28 bases lay between the germline ends. This CDR3 has 19 amino acids. CDR3: CASSQDPGSRFGAIVEQFF. The CDR3 coding sequence is TGTGCCAGCAGCCAAGACCCCGGTTCCCGGTTCGGGGCAATTGTGGAGCAGTTCTTC.